These T cell receptor beta chains were read from a single sample in a study of cytomegalovirus exposure and HLA in healthy donors. The assay was immunoSEQ multiplex PCR, and TCRdb's table has in-frame clones only and misses some. The data show under 150,000 clones, with about 70% seen just once and about 4.1% held by the top ten. Material: PBMCs. Receptors were obtained from a man between 60 and 75 years old in good health and CMV-seronegative. CDR3s include the opening cysteine and the closing phenylalanine or tryptophan. D genes are given only for firm matches. Clone size is stated in some rows and not others, as once, few, many or a class when expanded.

J gene,D gene,V gene,CDR3 length,clone size,CDR3 DNA,CDR3 protein
TRBJ1-1,.,TRBV27,14,once,TGTGCCAGCAGTTTTGGGAGCATGGGCGCTGAAGCTTTCTTT,CASSFGSMGAEAFF
TRBJ2-7,TRBD1,TRBV6-1,14,.,TGTGCCAGCAGTGTGACAGGGAAGTACTACGAGCAGTACTTC,CASSVTGKYYEQYF
TRBJ1-1,TRBD1,TRBV29-1,17,.,TGCAGCGGTGGGGACAGGGCTGGTCTCGTTAAGAACACTGAAGCTTTCTTT,CSGGDRAGLVKNTEAFF
TRBJ2-7,TRBD2,TRBV5-1,15,once,TGCGCCAGCAGGGGACTAGCGGGAGTCCCCTACGAGCAGTACTTC,CASRGLAGVPYEQYF
TRBJ2-2,.,TRBV9,18,.,TGTGCCAGCAGCGTAGAGCCACTCCTGTCGAGGGACACCGGGGAGCTGTTTTTT,CASSVEPLLSRDTGELFF
TRBJ2-1,TRBD2,TRBV27,14,.,TGTGCCAGCAGTTTTGGGGGGGTTGACAATGAGCAGTTCTTC,CASSFGGVDNEQFF
TRBJ1-4,.,TRBV28,12,few,TGTGCCAGCAGTGACACATATGAAAAACTGTTTTTT,CASSDTYEKLFF
TRBJ2-7,TRBD1,TRBV9,14,once,TGTGCCAGCAGCGTAGACGGGACAGGCTACGAGCAGTACTTC,CASSVDGTGYEQYF
TRBJ2-3,.,TRBV5-4,15,.,TGTGCCAGCAGCTTGGACCGGGGTGGCGCAGATACGCAGTATTTT,CASSLDRGGADTQYF
TRBJ2-6,.,TRBV7-2,15,.,TGTGCCAGCACCCGGGATCCTCTGGGGGCCAACGTCCTGACTTTC,CASTRDPLGANVLTF
TRBJ1-2,.,TRBV5-1,13,.,TGCGCCAGCAGCTTGCAACCTAGCTATGGCTACACCTTC,CASSLQPSYGYTF
TRBJ1-1,.,TRBV6-5,12,.,TGTGCCACCGACAGGTGGGAAACTGAAGCTTTCTTT,CATDRWETEAFF
TRBJ2-1,.,TRBV29-1,12,.,TGCAGCGTTGTGTGGCAGGGCAATGAGCAGTTCTTC,CSVVWQGNEQFF
TRBJ2-5,.,TRBV2,14,once,TGTGCCAGCAGTGAGGGGGCCAACCAAGAGACCCAGTACTTC,CASSEGANQETQYF
TRBJ1-3,TRBD1,TRBV2,18,once,TGTGCCAGCGGGGGGGGACAGGACCGTGCCCGCTCTGGAAACACCATATATTTT,CASGGGQDRARSGNTIYF
TRBJ1-2,.,TRBV18,14,.,TGTGCCAGCTCACCAGTTCTTGGCGGAGATGGCTACACCTTC,CASSPVLGGDGYTF
TRBJ1-2,TRBD1,TRBV7-2,14,.,TGTGCCAGCAGCTTCCCGGACAGGGCCGATGGCTACACCTTC,CASSFPDRADGYTF
TRBJ2-3,.,TRBV7-2,14,.,TGTGCCAGCAGCTTACTCAGGGACACAGATACGCAGTATTTT,CASSLLRDTDTQYF
TRBJ1-1,.,TRBV7-2,13,few,TGTGCCAGCAGCTCTCAGGGGTACACTGAAGCTTTCTTT,CASSSQGYTEAFF
TRBJ1-1,TRBD1,TRBV19,16,.,TGTGCCAGTAGTCCCTGGGACAGGGGCATACATACTGAAGCTTTCTTT,CASSPWDRGIHTEAFF
TRBJ1-1,.,TRBV5-6,12,few,TGTGCCAGCGGGCGAGCGAACACTGAAGCTTTCTTT,CASGRANTEAFF
TRBJ1-2,TRBD1,TRBV5-1,13,.,TGCGCCAGCAGCCGTGACAGGGGCTATGGCTACACCTTC,CASSRDRGYGYTF
TRBJ2-4,TRBD1,TRBV6-6,12,.,TGTGCCAGCAAGGACAGGTGGGACATTCAGTACTTC,CASKDRWDIQYF
TRBJ2-5,TRBD1,TRBV28,14,.,TGTGCCAGCAGGGCCGGGACAGGGGTCGAGACCCAGTACTTC,CASRAGTGVETQYF
TRBJ1-1,.,TRBV5-4,15,.,TGTGCCAGCAGTCGGCCTGAAAGGCGGGACACTGAAGCTTTCTTT,CASSRPERRDTEAFF
TRBJ2-7,TRBD2,TRBV28,16,.,TGTGCCAGCAGCCAAACTAGCGGGAGGGTCTCCTACGAGCAGTACTTC,CASSQTSGRVSYEQYF
TRBJ2-1,TRBD2,TRBV19,16,few,TGTGCCAGTAGTATAAACTCCGGGACTAGCGGGACCGAGCAGTTCTTC,CASSINSGTSGTEQFF
TRBJ2-1,TRBD1,TRBV5-1,16,few,TGCGCCAGCAGCGTTCAGGGGGCGAGCTCCTACAATGAGCAGTTCTTC,CASSVQGASSYNEQFF
TRBJ1-1,TRBD1,TRBV11-2,13,.,TGTGCCAGCAGCTGGACAGGGAACACTGAAGCTTTCTTT,CASSWTGNTEAFF
TRBJ2-3,.,TRBV7-9,15,few,TGTGCCAGCAGCTCGGACAGACGTAGCACAGATACGCAGTATTTT,CASSSDRRSTDTQYF
TRBJ2-2,TRBD2,TRBV7-2,16,.,TGTGCCAGCACCAAACTACTAGCGGGGGGGACCGGGGAGCTGTTTTTT,CASTKLLAGGTGELFF
TRBJ2-7,.,TRBV2,15,.,TGTGCCAGCAGCGGGAATCGGGGATACTACTACGAGCAGTACTTC,CASSGNRGYYYEQYF
TRBJ1-3,TRBD1,TRBV7-8,18,.,TGTGCCAGCAGCCCTGAAATACCCTTGACAGGGTTTATAAACACCATATATTTT,CASSPEIPLTGFINTIYF
TRBJ2-1,.,TRBV11-2,16,once,TGTGCCAGCAGCCCGAGGCCTAGCGACGTCTACAATGAGCAGTTCTTC,CASSPRPSDVYNEQFF
TRBJ1-1,.,TRBV6-5,14,few,TGTGCCAGCAGGCGAACAGGGTCGAGGGCTGAAGCTTTCTTT,CASRRTGSRAEAFF
TRBJ2-1,TRBD2,TRBV10-3,15,few,TGTGCCATCAAAAACCTAGCGGGGGCACTCGGGGAGCAGTTCTTC,CAIKNLAGALGEQFF
TRBJ1-1,.,TRBV6-5,14,.,TGTGCCAGCAGCCCCCGAGAGCTGAACACTGAAGCTTTCTTT,CASSPRELNTEAFF
TRBJ2-7,TRBD1,TRBV5-4,14,.,TGTGCCAGCAGCTGGGACAGGTCGGTGGACGAGCAGTACTTC,CASSWDRSVDEQYF
TRBJ2-1,TRBD2,TRBV5-1,15,.,TGCGCCAGCAGCTTGTCAGCGGGAGGGTACAATGAGCAGTTCTTC,CASSLSAGGYNEQFF
TRBJ1-1,.,TRBV29-1,13,.,TGCAGCGTTGTATGGAGGCTGAACACTGAAGCTTTCTTT,CSVVWRLNTEAFF
TRBJ1-1,.,TRBV28,13,.,TGTGCCACCGCTAATGTAGCAGACACTGAAGCTTTCTTT,CATANVADTEAFF
TRBJ2-2,TRBD1,TRBV5-1,15,.,TGCGCCAGCACCACGACAGGGACGGACACCGGGGAGCTGTTTTTT,CASTTTGTDTGELFF
TRBJ2-2,TRBD1,TRBV5-1,19,.,TGCGCCAGCAGCTTGGTCGGGGACAGGGGGGGGGTAGGGACCGGGGAGCTGTTTTTT,CASSLVGDRGGVGTGELFF
TRBJ1-4,TRBD1,TRBV7-6,15,.,TGTGCCAGCAGCGCCCGGGACAGGGCGGAAGAAAAACTGTTTTTT,CASSARDRAEEKLFF
TRBJ2-7,.,TRBV7-3,16,.,TGTGCCAGCAGCTCCGTCGGGGGGCGGGGCTACGACGAGCAGTACTTC,CASSSVGGRGYDEQYF
TRBJ1-1,TRBD1,TRBV18,15,once,TGTGCCAGCTCACTCGGACAGGGAACTAACACTGAAGCTTTCTTT,CASSLGQGTNTEAFF
TRBJ1-3,TRBD1,TRBV7-2,16,once,TGTGCCAGCAGCTTAGCTTGGAGACAGGGTAGGGACACCATATATTTT,CASSLAWRQGRDTIYF
TRBJ1-2,TRBD1,TRBV19,16,.,TGTGCCACAAAGACCGGACAGGGGGCCCTTTACTATGGCTACACCTTC,CATKTGQGALYYGYTF
TRBJ2-1,TRBD2,TRBV4-1,21,few,TGCGCCAGCAGCCAACCCAGCGGACTAGCGGGACCCAAAAAGGATCACAATGAGCAGTTCTTC,CASSQPSGLAGPKKDHNEQFF
TRBJ2-7,TRBD2,TRBV6-5,14,.,TGTGCCAGCAGACCTCCGGGACTAGCGTATGAGCAGTACTTC,CASRPPGLAYEQYF
TRBJ2-2,TRBD1,TRBV18,17,.,TGTGCCAGCTCACCACAACCCGGGACAGGGGACACCGGGGAGCTGTTTTTT,CASSPQPGTGDTGELFF
TRBJ1-5,TRBD1,TRBV11-2,16,.,TGTGCCAGCAGCTTAGGAGGGACAGGGTATAATCAGCCCCAGCATTTT,CASSLGGTGYNQPQHF
TRBJ1-1,.,TRBV29-1,11,.,TGCAGCGTGCGGGGATATACTGAAGCTTTCTTT,CSVRGYTEAFF
TRBJ2-5,TRBD2,TRBV28,15,.,TGTGCCAGCAGTGGTAGCGGGAGAGGGTGGGAGACCCAGTACTTC,CASSGSGRGWETQYF
TRBJ2-5,TRBD2,TRBV6-6,15,once,TGTGCCAGCAGTTACGGACTAGGGGTCCAAGAGACCCAGTACTTC,CASSYGLGVQETQYF
TRBJ2-5,.,TRBV9,13,few,TGTGCCAGCAGCGAGCCCTTAACAGGGACCCAGTACTTC,CASSEPLTGTQYF
TRBJ2-7,TRBD2,TRBV10-3,20,.,TGTGCCATCAGTGAATCCATTGGACTAGCGGGAGCTCAGAACTCCTACGAGCAGTACTTC,CAISESIGLAGAQNSYEQYF
TRBJ1-3,.,TRBV2,16,.,TGTGCCAGCAGTGTCCGCACAGCCACTTCTGGAAACACCATATATTTT,CASSVRTATSGNTIYF
TRBJ2-1,TRBD2,TRBV14,14,.,TGTGCCAGCAGCCTTTCAGCGGGATGGGATGAGCAGTTCTTC,CASSLSAGWDEQFF
TRBJ1-3,TRBD1,TRBV18,15,few,TGTGCCAGCTCACCGCAGGGGGCATCGGGAAACACCATATATTTT,CASSPQGASGNTIYF